A selection of T cell receptor beta chains follows, all from one sample in a study of T-cell memory formation after mild COVID-19. In TCRdb, the 5' RACE reads were re-called with MiXCR into one record per CDR3 protein. The sample carries 450,000 to 650,000 distinct CDR3 sequences, roughly 21% recorded once. Source material: PBMCs or a T cell subset sorted from them (not recorded which). Receptors were obtained from an adult woman who had mild COVID-19 (a few samples of this study predate the infection). Cell type and time point are not known. CDR3s include the opening cysteine and the closing phenylalanine or tryptophan. D genes are given only for firm matches. Size tells how often a clone was seen (once, few, many) or the class of an expanded clone, and some rows leave it out.

TRBV7-9	TRBJ2-1	TRBD2	NA	CASSLVLAGGEEQFF	TGTGCCAGCAGCTTAGTGCTAGCGGGAGGGGAAGAGCAGTTCTTC
TRBV5-6	TRBJ1-1	NA	NA	CASSAVRVPEAFF	TGTGCCAGCAGCGCAGTACGGGTACCTGAAGCTTTCTTT
TRBV6-6	TRBJ2-7	TRBD2	NA	CASSYSGLAGHPRSYEQYF	TGTGCCAGCAGTTACTCAGGGCTAGCGGGGCACCCGAGGTCCTACGAGCAGTACTTC
TRBV19	TRBJ2-2	TRBD2	few	CASSIDLGLAGPTGELFF	TGTGCCAGTAGTATAGATCTGGGACTAGCGGGACCTACCGGGGAGCTGTTTTTT
TRBV20-1	TRBJ1-1	NA	few	CSAKTIRDTEAFF	TGCAGTGCTAAGACCATCAGAGACACTGAAGCTTTCTTT
TRBV14	TRBJ2-7	NA	NA	CASRLTSGPYEQYF	TGTGCCAGCAGACTGACAAGCGGTCCCTACGAGCAGTACTTC
TRBV2	TRBJ2-1	NA	NA	CDSSAGYREPGHEQFF	TGTGACAGCAGCGCTGGATACCGGGAGCCCGGCCATGAGCAGTTCTTC
TRBV12-3/TRBV12-4	TRBJ2-1	TRBD2	NA	CASSALAGGRGEQFF	TGTGCCAGCAGTGCACTAGCGGGGGGCCGTGGTGAGCAGTTCTTC
TRBV2	TRBJ1-2	TRBD1	NA	CASSSFQGATDGYTF	TGTGCCAGCAGTTCATTCCAGGGGGCGACGGATGGCTACACCTTC
TRBV11-2	TRBJ2-3	TRBD2	NA	CASSLGVAGNADTQYF	TGTGCCAGCAGCTTAGGGGTAGCGGGAAATGCAGATACGCAGTATTTT
TRBV5-1	TRBJ2-1	NA	many	CASTGLGMNNEQFF	TGCGCCAGTACAGGGCTAGGCATGAACAATGAGCAGTTCTTC
TRBV12-3/TRBV12-4	TRBJ2-5	NA	NA	CASSFIVGGQVGQETQYF	TGTGCCAGCAGTTTTATTGTCGGTGGTCAGGTGGGGCAAGAGACCCAGTACTTC
TRBV6-2/TRBV6-3	TRBJ2-3	NA	NA	CASSSNKKTRGTDTQYF	TGTGCCAGCAGCTCGAATAAGAAGACAAGGGGCACAGATACGCAGTATTTT
TRBV7-8	TRBJ2-7	TRBD2	few	CASSLFAGGYEQYF	TGTGCCAGCAGCTTATTCGCGGGAGGTTACGAGCAGTACTTC
TRBV6-5	TRBJ2-3	TRBD2	NA	CASNKLAGGTDTQYF	TGTGCCAGCAATAAACTAGCGGGAGGGACAGATACGCAGTATTTT
TRBV5-1	TRBJ2-5	NA	NA	CASSPLPGTPLRETQYF	TGCGCCAGCAGCCCTCTCCCGGGAACCCCCCTCAGGGAGACCCAGTACTTC
TRBV7-2	TRBJ2-3	NA	NA	CASSSRAELSTDTQYF	TGTGCCAGCAGCTCGCGAGCAGAACTCAGCACAGATACGCAGTATTTT
TRBV24-1	TRBJ2-1	NA	NA	CATSDSAIYRLIF	TGTGCCACCAGTGATTCGGCGATCTATAGGCTGATCTTC
TRBV11-3	TRBJ2-1	TRBD2	few	CASSSPGLAGVTQFF	TGTGCCAGCAGCTCCCCGGGACTAGCGGGAGTTACACAGTTCTTC
TRBV7-3	TRBJ2-7	TRBD2	NA	CASRSGTSGSSEQYF	TGTGCCAGCAGGTCCGGGACTAGCGGGAGCTCCGAGCAGTACTTC
TRBV6-2/TRBV6-3	TRBJ1-1	NA	few	CASSYWTGNTEAFF	TGTGCCAGCAGTTACTGGACGGGGAACACTGAAGCTTTCTTT
TRBV12-3/TRBV12-4	TRBJ2-5	TRBD1	NA	CASRGQGPTRTQYF	TGTGCCAGCAGGGGACAGGGACCCACCCGGACCCAGTACTTC
TRBV20-1	TRBJ1-1	NA	few	CSARSTNGNTEAFF	TGCAGTGCTAGATCGACAAATGGGAACACTGAAGCTTTCTTT
TRBV7-2	TRBJ2-3	NA	few	CASSAVFVADTQYF	TGTGCCAGCAGCGCGGTTTTTGTGGCAGATACGCAGTATTTT
TRBV30	TRBJ1-1	NA	few	CARRRGTEAFF	TGTGCCCGGCGGCGGGGCACTGAAGCTTTCTTT
TRBV12-3/TRBV12-4	TRBJ2-5	NA	NA	CASSMGQPQETQYF	TGTGCCAGCAGTATGGGACAACCCCAAGAGACCCAGTACTTC
TRBV24-1	TRBJ2-3	NA	NA	CATSDPYGPDTQYF	TGTGCCACCAGTGATCCCTATGGGCCGGATACGCAGTATTTT
TRBV7-6	TRBJ1-6	NA	few	CASSEGDRGSGSPLHF	TGTGCCAGCAGCGAGGGGGATAGGGGTTCGGGTTCACCCCTCCACTTT
TRBV14	TRBJ2-1	TRBD2	few	CASSPRTSATFYNEQFF	TGTGCCAGCAGCCCCCGGACTAGCGCGACCTTCTACAATGAGCAGTTCTTC
TRBV14	TRBJ1-2	NA	NA	CASSPLQPGWYGYTF	TGTGCCAGCAGCCCATTACAGCCTGGGTGGTATGGCTACACCTTC
TRBV11-3	TRBJ2-3	NA	NA	CASSRGAGERTDTQYF	TGTGCCAGCAGCCGGGGGGCGGGAGAGCGCACAGATACGCAGTATTTT
TRBV7-9	TRBJ1-2	TRBD1	NA	CASSPDRGQGYTF	TGTGCCAGCAGCCCGGACAGGGGGCAAGGCTACACCTTC
TRBV7-9	TRBJ1-2	NA	NA	CGRGRANYGYTF	TGTGGGAGAGGACGGGCAAACTATGGCTACACCTTC
TRBV18	TRBJ2-2	TRBD1	few	CASSPGQPSNTGELFF	TGTGCCAGCTCACCGGGACAGCCCTCGAACACCGGGGAGCTGTTTTTT
TRBV12-3/TRBV12-4	TRBJ1-6	NA	few	CASSFDSSYNSPLHF	TGTGCCAGCAGTTTCGACAGCTCCTATAATTCACCCCTCCACTTT
TRBV5-5	TRBJ2-1	NA	many	CASSLAGVRGTYNEQFF	TGTGCCAGCAGCTTGGCCGGGGTCAGGGGAACCTACAATGAGCAGTTCTTC
TRBV7-9	TRBJ2-5	TRBD2	NA	CASSFGLAGIQETQYF	TGTGCCAGCAGCTTCGGACTAGCGGGAATCCAAGAGACCCAGTACTTC
TRBV4-2	TRBJ2-7	NA	few	CASSQEFGGVSYEQYF	TGTGCCAGCAGCCAAGAGTTTGGAGGGGTGTCCTACGAGCAGTACTTC
TRBV18	TRBJ2-5	NA	once	CASSPPSLQETQYF	TGTGCCAGCTCACCACCCTCCCTCCAAGAGACCCAGTACTTC
TRBV10-3	TRBJ1-2	NA	few	CAISESTIGDGYTF	TGTGCCATCAGTGAGTCGACGATAGGGGATGGCTACACCTTC
TRBV7-9	TRBJ2-1	NA	NA	CASSRDSFSYNEQFF	TGTGCCAGCAGCAGGGACTCGTTCTCCTACAATGAGCAGTTCTTC
TRBV3-1	TRBJ1-2	NA	NA	CASSQGLGVSYYGYTF	TGTGCCAGCAGCCAAGGTCTGGGTGTTTCATACTATGGCTACACCTTC
TRBV27	TRBJ1-2	NA	NA	CASKIQEQANYGYTF	TGTGCCAGCAAAATCCAGGAACAAGCTAACTATGGCTACACCTTC
TRBV7-6	TRBJ2-1	TRBD2	few	CASSFVTSGRGDEQFF	TGTGCCAGCAGCTTCGTGACTAGCGGGAGGGGTGATGAGCAGTTCTTC
TRBV6-5	TRBJ2-7	NA	few	CASSYSVSGELEQYF	TGTGCCAGCAGTTACTCGGTTTCAGGGGAACTCGAGCAGTACTTC
TRBV20-1	TRBJ2-1	TRBD1	NA	CSAPAGQGNNEQFF	TGCAGTGCTCCAGCGGGACAGGGTAACAATGAGCAGTTCTTC
TRBV7-2	TRBJ1-2	NA	few	CASSFDRGGDGYTF	TGTGCCAGCAGCTTCGATCGCGGTGGGGACGGCTACACCTTC
TRBV18	TRBJ2-5	NA	many	CASSPAETQYF	TGTGCCAGCAGTCCCGCGGAGACCCAGTACTTC
TRBV11-2	TRBJ2-2	NA	many	CASSLVGGGELFF	TGTGCCAGCAGCTTAGTGGGAGGCGGGGAGCTGTTTTTT
TRBV9	TRBJ1-1	NA	few	CASSVGVSSEAFF	TGTGCCAGCAGCGTCGGGGTAAGCTCTGAAGCTTTCTTT
TRBV9	TRBJ2-7	TRBD1	NA	CASSVRGGDRADEQYF	TGTGCCAGCAGCGTCAGAGGGGGGGACAGGGCCGACGAGCAGTACTTC
TRBV7-3	TRBJ2-1	NA	few	CASSSHNVAANNEQFF	TGTGCCAGCAGCTCCCACAATGTAGCGGCGAACAATGAGCAGTTCTTC
TRBV14	TRBJ2-7	NA	few	CASSQDLVSSYEQYF	TGTGCCAGCAGTCAGGACCTCGTGAGCTCCTACGAGCAGTACTTC
TRBV6-5	TRBJ2-4	TRBD1	few	CASRPGTGGWEDIQYF	TGTGCCAGCAGACCCGGGACAGGGGGGTGGGAGGACATTCAGTACTTC
TRBV7-8	TRBJ2-5	NA	NA	CASSLYDVRPAQYF	TGTGCCAGCAGCTTATATGACGTTAGGCCCGCCCAGTACTTC
TRBV6-5	TRBJ1-1	NA	NA	CASRTPYTEAFF	TGTGCCAGCAGAACCCCATACACTGAAGCTTTCTTT
TRBV5-6	TRBJ2-7	TRBD1	few	CASTLIQGAVSYEQYF	TGTGCCAGCACACTCATACAGGGGGCGGTTTCCTACGAGCAGTACTTC